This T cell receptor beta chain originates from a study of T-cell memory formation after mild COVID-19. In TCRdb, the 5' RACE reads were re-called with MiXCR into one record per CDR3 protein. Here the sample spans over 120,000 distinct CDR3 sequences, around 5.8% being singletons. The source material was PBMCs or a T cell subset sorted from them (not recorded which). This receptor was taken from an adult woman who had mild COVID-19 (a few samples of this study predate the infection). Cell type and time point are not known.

CDR3 region: CASSLRTSGGRPTDTQYF. As DNA, the CDR3 is TGTGCCAGCTCACTCCGGACTAGCGGGGGCCGACCGACAGATACGCAGTATTTT. The V and J genes are TRBV18 and TRBJ2-3; 13 bases fit TRBD2. The junction had 10 bases not matched to a gene; V was cut back by 4 bases and J by 3 bases. The CDR3 loop spans 18 amino acids. Looked up from germline, CDR1 is KGHSH and CDR2 is LQKENI.